The clone carrying this T cell receptor (beta chain) was seen a single time. This CDR3 contains 15 residues. The germline gives CDR1 KGHSH, CDR2 LQKENI. The V end was cut by 1 base, the J end by 8 bases, with 17 bases between. Method: immunoSEQ multiplex PCR; TCRdb's copy keeps in-frame clones and lacks some. The repertoire holds roughly 130,000 clones, with around 87% as singletons. This entry belongs to a study of blood T cell repertoires in COVID-19. Study details: Sites across the United States, Italy and Spain contributed samples from acute and convalescent COVID-19.

What was sequenced was peripheral blood. This chain uses TRBV18 with TRBJ1-2; the D is unclear. The sequence was obtained from a woman in her sixties or seventies with acute or convalescent COVID-19. CDR3 DNA: TGTGCCAGCTCACCACAGCCCGCTTCTCCAGGAGGCTACACCTTC. Translating gives CASSPQPASPGGYTF.